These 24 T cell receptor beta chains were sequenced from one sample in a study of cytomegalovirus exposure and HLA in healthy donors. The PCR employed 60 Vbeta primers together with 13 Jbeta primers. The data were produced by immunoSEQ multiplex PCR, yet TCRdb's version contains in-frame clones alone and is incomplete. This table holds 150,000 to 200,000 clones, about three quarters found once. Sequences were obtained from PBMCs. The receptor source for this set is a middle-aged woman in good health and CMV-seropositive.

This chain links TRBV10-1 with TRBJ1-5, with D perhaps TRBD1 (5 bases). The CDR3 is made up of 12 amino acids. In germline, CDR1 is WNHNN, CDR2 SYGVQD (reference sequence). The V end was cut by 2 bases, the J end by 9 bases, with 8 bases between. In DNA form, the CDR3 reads TGCGCCAGCAGTGAGCCGGGGGGGCCCCAGCATTTT. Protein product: CASSEPGGPQHF.

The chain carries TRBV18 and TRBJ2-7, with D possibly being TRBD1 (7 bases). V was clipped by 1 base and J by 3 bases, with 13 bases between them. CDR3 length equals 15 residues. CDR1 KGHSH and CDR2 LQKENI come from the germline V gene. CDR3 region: CASSPRAGGNYEQYF. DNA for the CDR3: TGTGCCAGCTCACCACGGGCAGGGGGGAACTACGAGCAGTACTTC.

CDR3 loop: CASSLDPGGEQYF. CDR3 nucleotide sequence: TGTGCCAGCAGCTTAGACCCAGGGGGCGAGCAGTACTTC. V and J are TRBV5-4 and TRBJ2-5; 7 nucleotides agree with TRBD1. TRBJ2-7 matches the DNA end more closely, so the J call is doubtful. The CDR3 contains 13 residues. CDR1 SGHNT and CDR2 YYREEE come from the germline V gene (reference sequence).

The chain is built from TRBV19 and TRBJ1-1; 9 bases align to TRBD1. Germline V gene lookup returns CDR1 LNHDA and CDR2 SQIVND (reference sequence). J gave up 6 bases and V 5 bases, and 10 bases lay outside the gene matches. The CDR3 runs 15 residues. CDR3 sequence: CASSPRRDRGAEAFF. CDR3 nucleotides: TGTGCCAGTAGTCCTCGCCGAGACAGGGGGGCTGAAGCTTTCTTT.

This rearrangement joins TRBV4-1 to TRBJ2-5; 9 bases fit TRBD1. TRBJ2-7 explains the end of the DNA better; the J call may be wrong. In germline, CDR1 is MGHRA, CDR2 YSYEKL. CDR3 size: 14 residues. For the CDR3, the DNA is TGCGCCAGCAGTTTTTCGACAGGGGGCTACGAGCAGTACTTC. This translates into CASSFSTGGYEQYF.

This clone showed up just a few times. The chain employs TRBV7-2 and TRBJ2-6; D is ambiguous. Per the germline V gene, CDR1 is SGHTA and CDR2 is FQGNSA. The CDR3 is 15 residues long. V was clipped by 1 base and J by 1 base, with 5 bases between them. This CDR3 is CASSLGLSGANVLTF. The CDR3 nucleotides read TGTGCCAGCAGCTTAGGGCTGTCTGGGGCCAACGTCCTGACTTTC.

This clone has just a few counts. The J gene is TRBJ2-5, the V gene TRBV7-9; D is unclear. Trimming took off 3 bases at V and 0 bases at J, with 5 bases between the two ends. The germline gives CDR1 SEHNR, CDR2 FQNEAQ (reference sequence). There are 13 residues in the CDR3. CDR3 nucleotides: TGTGCCAGCAGCTTGCAGGACCAAGAGACCCAGTACTTC. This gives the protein CASSLQDQETQYF.

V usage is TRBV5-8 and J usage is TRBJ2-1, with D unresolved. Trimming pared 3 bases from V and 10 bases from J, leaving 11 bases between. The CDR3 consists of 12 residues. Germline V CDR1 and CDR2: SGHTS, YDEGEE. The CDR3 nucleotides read TGTGCCAGCAGCTCGAGAAGTTTGGAGCAGTTCTTC. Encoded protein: CASSSRSLEQFF.

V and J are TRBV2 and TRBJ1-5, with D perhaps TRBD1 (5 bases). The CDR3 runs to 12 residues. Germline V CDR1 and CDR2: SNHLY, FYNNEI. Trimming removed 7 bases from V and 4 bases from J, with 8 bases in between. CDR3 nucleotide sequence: TGTGCCAGCACGGGGGATAATCAGCCCCAGCATTTT. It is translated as CASTGDNQPQHF.

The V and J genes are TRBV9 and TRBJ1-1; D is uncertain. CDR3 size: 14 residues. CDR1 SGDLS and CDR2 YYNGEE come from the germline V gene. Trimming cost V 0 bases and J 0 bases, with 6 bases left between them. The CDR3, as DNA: TGTGCCAGCAGCGTAGGGCAGATGAACACTGAAGCTTTCTTT. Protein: CASSVGQMNTEAFF.

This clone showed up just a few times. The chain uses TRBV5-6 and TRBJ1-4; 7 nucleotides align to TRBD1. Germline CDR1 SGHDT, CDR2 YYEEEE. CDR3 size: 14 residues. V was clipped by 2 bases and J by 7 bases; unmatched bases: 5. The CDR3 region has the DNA TGTGCCAGCAGCTTTGACAGGGACCGTGAAAAACTGTTTTTT. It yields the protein CASSFDRDREKLFF.

This CDR3 is CASSFSGAGTGELFF. The CDR3 DNA is TGTGCCAGCAGCTTTTCTGGCGCAGGGACCGGGGAGCTGTTTTTT. This sequence joins TRBV7-9 and TRBJ2-2, with D perhaps matching TRBD1 (5 bases). The CDR3 extends over 15 amino acids. Germline loops: CDR1 SEHNR, CDR2 FQNEAQ (reference sequence). Trimming cost V 3 bases and J 5 bases, with 13 bases left between them. Combining the CDR3 with reference TRBV7-9 and TRBJ2-2 gives the whole variable domain DTGVSQNPRHKITKRGQNVTFRCDPISEHNRLYWYRQTLGQGPEFLTYFQNEAQLEKSRLLSDRFSAERPKGSFSTLEIQRTEQGDSAMYLCASSFSGAGTGELFFGEGSRLTVL.

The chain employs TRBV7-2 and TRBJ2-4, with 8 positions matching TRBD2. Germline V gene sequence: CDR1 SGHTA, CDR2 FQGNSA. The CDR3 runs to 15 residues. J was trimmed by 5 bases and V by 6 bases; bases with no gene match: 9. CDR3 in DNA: TGTGCCAGCAGACCTCCGGGGGGGCAGGAAAACATTCAGTACTTC. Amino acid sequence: CASRPPGGQENIQYF.

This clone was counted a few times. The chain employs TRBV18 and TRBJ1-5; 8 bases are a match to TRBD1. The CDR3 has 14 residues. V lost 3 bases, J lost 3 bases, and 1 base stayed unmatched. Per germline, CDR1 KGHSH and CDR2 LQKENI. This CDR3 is CASSPTGDNQPQHF. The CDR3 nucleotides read TGTGCCAGCTCACCGACAGGGGACAATCAGCCCCAGCATTTT. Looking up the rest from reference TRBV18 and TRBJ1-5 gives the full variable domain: NAGVMQNPRHLVRRRGQEARLRCSPMKGHSHVYWYRQLPEEGLKFMVYLQKENIIDESGMPKERFSAEFPKEGPSILRIQQVVRGDSAAYFCASSPTGDNQPQHFGDGTRLSIL.

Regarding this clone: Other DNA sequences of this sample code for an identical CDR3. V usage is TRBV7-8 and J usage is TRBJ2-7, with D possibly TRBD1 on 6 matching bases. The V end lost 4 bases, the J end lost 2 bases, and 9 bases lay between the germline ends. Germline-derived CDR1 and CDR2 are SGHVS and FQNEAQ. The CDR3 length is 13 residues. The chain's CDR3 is CASSSGQTYEQYF. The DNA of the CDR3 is TGTGCCAGCAGCTCCGGACAGACCTACGAGCAGTACTTC.

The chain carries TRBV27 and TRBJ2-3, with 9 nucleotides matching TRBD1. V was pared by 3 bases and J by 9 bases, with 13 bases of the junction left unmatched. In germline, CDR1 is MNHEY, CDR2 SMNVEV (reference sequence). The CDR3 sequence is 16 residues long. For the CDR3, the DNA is TGTGCCAGCAGTTTCCCGAGGACAGGGGCGCTCATGACGCAGTATTTT. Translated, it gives CASSFPRTGALMTQYF.

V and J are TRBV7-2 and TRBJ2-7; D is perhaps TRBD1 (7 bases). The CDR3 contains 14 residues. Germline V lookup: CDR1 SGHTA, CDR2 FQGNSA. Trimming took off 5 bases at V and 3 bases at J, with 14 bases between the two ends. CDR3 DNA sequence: TGTGCCAGCAGCCCCCAGGGGGGTTACTACGAGCAGTACTTC. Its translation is CASSPQGGYYEQYF.

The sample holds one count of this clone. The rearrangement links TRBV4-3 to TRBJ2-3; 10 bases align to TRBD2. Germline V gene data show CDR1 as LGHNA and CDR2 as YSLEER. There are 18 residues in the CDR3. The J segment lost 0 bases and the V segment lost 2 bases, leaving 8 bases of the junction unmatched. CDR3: CASSQPRTSGGSTDTQYF. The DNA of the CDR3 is TGCGCCAGCAGCCAACCAAGGACTAGCGGTGGGAGCACAGATACGCAGTATTTT.

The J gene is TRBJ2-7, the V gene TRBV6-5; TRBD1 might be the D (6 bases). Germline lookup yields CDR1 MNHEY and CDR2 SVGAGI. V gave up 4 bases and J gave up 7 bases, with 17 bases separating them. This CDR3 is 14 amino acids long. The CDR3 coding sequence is TGTGCCAGCAGTTTCCGGGACACCAATGGGGAGCAGTACTTC. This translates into CASSFRDTNGEQYF.

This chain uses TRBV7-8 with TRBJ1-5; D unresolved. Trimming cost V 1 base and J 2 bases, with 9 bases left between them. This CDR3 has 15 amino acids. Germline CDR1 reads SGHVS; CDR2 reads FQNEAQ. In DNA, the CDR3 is TGTGCCAGCAGCTTAGGGCGGGAAGGCAATCAGCCCCAGCATTTT. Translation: CASSLGREGNQPQHF.

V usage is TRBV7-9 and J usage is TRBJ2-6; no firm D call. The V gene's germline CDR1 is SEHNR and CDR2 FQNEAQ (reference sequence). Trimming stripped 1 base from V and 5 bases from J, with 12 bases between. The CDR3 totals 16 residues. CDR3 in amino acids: CASSLVRATRANVLTF. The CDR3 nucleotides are TGTGCCAGCAGCTTAGTTAGAGCCACCAGGGCCAACGTCCTGACTTTC.

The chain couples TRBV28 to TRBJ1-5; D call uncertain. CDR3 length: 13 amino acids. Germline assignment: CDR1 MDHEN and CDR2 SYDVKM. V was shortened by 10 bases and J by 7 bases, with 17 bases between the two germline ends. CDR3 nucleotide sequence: TGTGCCACCTTGGAGTACACCGGGCAGCCCCAGCATTTT. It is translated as CATLEYTGQPQHF.

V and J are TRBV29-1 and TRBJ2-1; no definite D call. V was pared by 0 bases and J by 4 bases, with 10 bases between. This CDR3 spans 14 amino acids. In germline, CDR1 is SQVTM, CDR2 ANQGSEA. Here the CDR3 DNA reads TGCAGCGTTGAAGATCTAGAAGATTACAATGAGCAGTTCTTC. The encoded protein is CSVEDLEDYNEQFF.

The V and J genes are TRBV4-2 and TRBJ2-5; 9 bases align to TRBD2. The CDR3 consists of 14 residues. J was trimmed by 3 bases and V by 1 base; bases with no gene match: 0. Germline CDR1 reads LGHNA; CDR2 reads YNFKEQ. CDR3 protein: CASSQGLAEETQYF. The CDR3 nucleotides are TGTGCCAGCAGCCAAGGACTAGCGGAAGAGACCCAGTACTTC.